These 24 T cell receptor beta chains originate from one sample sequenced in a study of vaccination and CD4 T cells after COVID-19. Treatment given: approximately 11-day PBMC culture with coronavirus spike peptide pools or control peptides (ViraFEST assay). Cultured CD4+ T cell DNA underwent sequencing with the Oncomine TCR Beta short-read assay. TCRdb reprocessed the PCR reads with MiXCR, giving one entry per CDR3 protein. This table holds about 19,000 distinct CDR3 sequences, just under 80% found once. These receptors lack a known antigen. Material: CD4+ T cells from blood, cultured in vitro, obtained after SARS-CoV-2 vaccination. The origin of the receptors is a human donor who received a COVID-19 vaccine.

CDR3 residues: CASSLDRGYNSPLHF. CDR3 DNA sequence: TGCGCCAGCAGCTTGGACAGGGGGTATAATTCACCCCTCCACTTT. The chain links TRBV5-1 to TRBJ1-6, with 8 bases fitting TRBD1. The length of the CDR3 is 15 residues. The germline V gene encodes CDR1 SGHRS and CDR2 YFSETQ. Trimming took 0 bases from V and 4 from J; bases not matched to a gene: 0. Full variable domain (missing parts from reference TRBV5-1 and TRBJ1-6): KAGVTQTPRYLIKTRGQQVTLSCSPISGHRSVSWYQQTPGQGLQFLFEYFSETQRNKGNFPGRFSGRQFSNSRSEMNVSTLELGDSALYLCASSLDRGYNSPLHFGNGTRLTVT.

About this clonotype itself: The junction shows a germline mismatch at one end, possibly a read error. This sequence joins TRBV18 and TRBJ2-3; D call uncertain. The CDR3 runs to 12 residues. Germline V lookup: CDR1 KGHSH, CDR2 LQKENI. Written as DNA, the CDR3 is TGTGCCAGCTCGCCACAAGGGGATACGCAGTATTTT. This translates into CASSPQGDTQYF.

The CDR3 sequence: CSASPISGGNTEAFF. The DNA of the CDR3 is TGCAGTGCTAGCCCCATATCGGGGGGGAACACTGAAGCTTTCTTT. This chain links TRBV20-1 with TRBJ1-1, with TRBD1 as a possible D gene (5 bases). Germline values: CDR1 DFQATT, CDR2 SNEGSKA (reference sequence). This CDR3 spans 15 amino acids. Trimming pared 3 bases from V and 1 base from J, leaving 15 bases between.

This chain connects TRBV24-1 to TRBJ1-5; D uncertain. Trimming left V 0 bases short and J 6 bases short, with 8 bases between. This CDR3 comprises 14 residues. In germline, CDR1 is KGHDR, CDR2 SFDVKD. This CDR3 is CATSDLTERQPQHF. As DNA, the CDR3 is TGTGCCACCAGTGATTTGACAGAACGTCAGCCCCAGCATTTT.

The CDR3 DNA is TGTGCCATCAGTGGGGGATCTGGAAACACCATATATTTT. It codes for CAISGGSGNTIYF. V usage is TRBV10-3 and J usage is TRBJ1-3; D remains unclear. Germline lookup yields CDR1 ENHRY and CDR2 SYGVKD. The CDR3 sequence is 13 residues long. V lost 4 bases and J lost 1, with 5 bases in between.

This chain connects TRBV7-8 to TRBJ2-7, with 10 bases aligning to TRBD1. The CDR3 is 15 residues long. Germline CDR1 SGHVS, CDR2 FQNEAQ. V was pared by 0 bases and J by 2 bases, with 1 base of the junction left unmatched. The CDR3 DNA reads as TGTGCCAGCAGCTTAGCGGGACAGGGGACCTACGAGCAGTACTTC. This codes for CASSLAGQGTYEQYF. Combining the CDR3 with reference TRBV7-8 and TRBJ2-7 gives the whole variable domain GAGVSQSPRYKVAKRGQDVALRCDPISGHVSLFWYQQALGQGPEFLTYFQNEAQLDKSGLPSDRFFAERPEGSVSTLKIQRTQQEDSAVYLCASSLAGQGTYEQYFGPGTRLTVT.

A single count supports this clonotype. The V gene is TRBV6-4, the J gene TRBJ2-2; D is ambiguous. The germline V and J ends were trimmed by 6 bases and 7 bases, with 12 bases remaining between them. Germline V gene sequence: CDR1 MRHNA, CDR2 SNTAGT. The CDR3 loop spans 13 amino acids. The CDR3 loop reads CASSGSPNGELFF. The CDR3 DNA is TGTGCCAGCAGCGGGTCCCCAAACGGGGAGCTGTTTTTT.

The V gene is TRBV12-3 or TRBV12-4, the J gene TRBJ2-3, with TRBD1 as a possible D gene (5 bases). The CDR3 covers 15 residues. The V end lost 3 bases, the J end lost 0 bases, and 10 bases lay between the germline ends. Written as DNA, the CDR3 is TGTGCCAGCAGTTTGACAGCCCCTAGCACAGATACGCAGTATTTT. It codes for CASSLTAPSTDTQYF.

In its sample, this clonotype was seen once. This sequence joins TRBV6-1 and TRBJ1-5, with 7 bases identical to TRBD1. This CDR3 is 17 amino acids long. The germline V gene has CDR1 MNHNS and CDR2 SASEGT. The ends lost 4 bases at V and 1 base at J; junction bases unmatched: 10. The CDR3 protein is CASSVVHRGGSNQPQHF. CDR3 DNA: TGTGCCAGCAGTGTAGTCCACAGGGGAGGAAGCAATCAGCCCCAGCATTTT.

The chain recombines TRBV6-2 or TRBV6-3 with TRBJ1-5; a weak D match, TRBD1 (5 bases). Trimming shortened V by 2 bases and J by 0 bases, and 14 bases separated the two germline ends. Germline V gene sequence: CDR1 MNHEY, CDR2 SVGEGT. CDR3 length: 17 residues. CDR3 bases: TGTGCCAGCAGTTACATTCCAGGGCATTATAGCAATCAGCCCCAGCATTTT. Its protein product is CASSYIPGHYSNQPQHF.

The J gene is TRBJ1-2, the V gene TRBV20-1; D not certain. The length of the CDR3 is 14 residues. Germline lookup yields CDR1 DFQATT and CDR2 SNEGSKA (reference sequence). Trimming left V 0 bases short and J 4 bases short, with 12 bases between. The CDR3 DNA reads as TGCAGTGCTAGAGAGTTAGGACGGCCCTATGGCTACACCTTC. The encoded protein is CSARELGRPYGYTF.

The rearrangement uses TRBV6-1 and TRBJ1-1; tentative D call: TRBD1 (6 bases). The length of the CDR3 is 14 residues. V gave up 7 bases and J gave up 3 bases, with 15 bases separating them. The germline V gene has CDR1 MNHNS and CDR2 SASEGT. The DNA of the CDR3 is TGTGCCAGCAAACCGACAGGAGCGGACACTGAAGCTTTCTTT. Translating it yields CASKPTGADTEAFF.

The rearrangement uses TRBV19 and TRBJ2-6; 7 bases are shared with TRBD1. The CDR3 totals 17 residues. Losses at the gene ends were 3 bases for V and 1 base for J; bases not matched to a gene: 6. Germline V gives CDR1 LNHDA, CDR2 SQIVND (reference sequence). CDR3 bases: TGTGCCAGTAGTATTACAGGGGTTGGATCTGGGGCCAACGTCCTGACTTTC. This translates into CASSITGVGSGANVLTF.

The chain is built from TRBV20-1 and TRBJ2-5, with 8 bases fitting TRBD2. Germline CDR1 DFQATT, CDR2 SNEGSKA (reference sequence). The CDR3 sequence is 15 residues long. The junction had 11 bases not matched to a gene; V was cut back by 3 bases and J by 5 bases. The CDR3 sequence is CSARVALGGAETQYF. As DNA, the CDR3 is TGCAGTGCTAGGGTCGCCCTCGGGGGGGCGGAGACCCAGTACTTC.

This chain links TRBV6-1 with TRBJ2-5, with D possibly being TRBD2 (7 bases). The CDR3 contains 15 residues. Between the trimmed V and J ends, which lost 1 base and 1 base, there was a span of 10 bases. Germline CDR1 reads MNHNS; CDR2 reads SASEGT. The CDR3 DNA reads TGTGCCAGCAGTGAAGACGGGGGGCTCCAAGAGACCCAGTACTTC. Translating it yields CASSEDGGLQETQYF.

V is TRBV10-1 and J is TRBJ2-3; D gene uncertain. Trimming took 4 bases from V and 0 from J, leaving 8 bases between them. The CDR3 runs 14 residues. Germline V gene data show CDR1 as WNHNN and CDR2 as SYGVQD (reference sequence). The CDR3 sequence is CASSGARSTDTQYF. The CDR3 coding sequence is TGCGCCAGCAGTGGAGCCAGAAGCACAGATACGCAGTATTTT.

Written as DNA, the CDR3 is TGTGCCAGCAGCGCCGGGACATCGGAAGCTTTCTTT. Translating gives CASSAGTSEAFF. The chain has TRBV11-3 and TRBJ1-1; TRBD1 is a possible D gene (6 bases). Trimming pared 5 bases from V and 8 bases from J, leaving 12 bases between. Germline-derived CDR1 and CDR2 are SGHNT and YENEEA. There are 12 residues in the CDR3. Looking up the rest from reference TRBV11-3 and TRBJ1-1 gives the full variable domain: EAGVVQSPRYKIIEKKQPVAFWCNPISGHNTLYWYLQNLGQGPELLIRYENEEAVDDSQLPKDRFSAERLKGVDSTLKIQPAELGDSAVYLCASSAGTSEAFFGQGTRLTVV.

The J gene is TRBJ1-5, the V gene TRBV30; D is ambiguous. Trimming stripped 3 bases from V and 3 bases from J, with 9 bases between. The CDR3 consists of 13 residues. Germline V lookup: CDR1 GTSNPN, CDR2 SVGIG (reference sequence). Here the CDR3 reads CAWSGQYNQPQHF. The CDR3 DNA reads TGTGCCTGGAGCGGGCAGTACAATCAGCCCCAGCATTTT. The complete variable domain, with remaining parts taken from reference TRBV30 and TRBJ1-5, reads SQTIHQWPATLVQPVGSPLSLECTVEGTSNPNLYWYRQAAGRGLQLLFYSVGIGQISSEVPQNLSASRPQDRQFILSSKKLLLSDSGFYLCAWSGQYNQPQHFGDGTRLSIL.

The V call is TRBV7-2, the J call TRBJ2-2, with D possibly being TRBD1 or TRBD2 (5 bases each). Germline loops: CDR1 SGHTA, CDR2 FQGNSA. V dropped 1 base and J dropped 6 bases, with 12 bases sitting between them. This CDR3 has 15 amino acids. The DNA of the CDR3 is TGTGCCAGCAGCTTAGTGACAGTGAGGGCCGGGGAGCTGTTTTTT. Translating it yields CASSLVTVRAGELFF.

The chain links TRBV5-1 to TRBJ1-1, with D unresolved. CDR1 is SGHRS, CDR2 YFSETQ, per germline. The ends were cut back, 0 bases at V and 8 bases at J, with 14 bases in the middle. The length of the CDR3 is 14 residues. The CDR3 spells CASSLAVGSIEAFF. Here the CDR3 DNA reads TGCGCCAGCAGCTTGGCGGTGGGCAGTATCGAAGCTTTCTTT.

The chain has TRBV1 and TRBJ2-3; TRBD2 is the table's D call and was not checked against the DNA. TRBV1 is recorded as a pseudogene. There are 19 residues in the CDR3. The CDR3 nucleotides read TGCACCAGCAGCCATGGGGGTAAGCGGGGGTTCCCTCGCACAGATACGCAGTATTTT. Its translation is CTSSHGGKRGFPRTDTQYF.

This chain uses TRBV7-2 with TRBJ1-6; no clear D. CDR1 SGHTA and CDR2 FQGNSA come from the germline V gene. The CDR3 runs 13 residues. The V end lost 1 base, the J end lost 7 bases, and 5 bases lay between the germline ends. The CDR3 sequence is CASSLDLNSPLHF. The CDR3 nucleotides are TGTGCCAGCAGCTTAGATCTCAATTCACCCCTCCACTTT.

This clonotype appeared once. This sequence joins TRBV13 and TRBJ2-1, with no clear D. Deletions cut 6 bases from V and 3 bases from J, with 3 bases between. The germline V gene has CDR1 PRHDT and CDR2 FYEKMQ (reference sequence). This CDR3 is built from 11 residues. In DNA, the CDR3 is TGTGCCAGCAGTGTCTACAATGAGCAGTTCTTC. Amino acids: CASSVYNEQFF.

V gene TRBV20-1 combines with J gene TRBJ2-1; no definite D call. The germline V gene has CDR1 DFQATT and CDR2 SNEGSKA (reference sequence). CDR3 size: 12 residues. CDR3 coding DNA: TGCAGCTGGGGTAGCTCCTACAATGAGCAGTTCTTC. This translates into CSWGSSYNEQFF.